This is a list of T cell receptor beta chains from one sample in a study of OX40 agonist ivuxolimab in advanced cancers. Data came from immunoSEQ multiplex PCR; TCRdb stores just in-frame clones and leaves some out. This sample carries 24,000 or so clones, roughly 85% of them seen once, and the ten largest clones take 16%. The specimen was CD4+ or CD8+ T cells sorted from blood, collected in a trial of the OX40 agonist ivuxolimab. Receptor source: an adult with an advanced solid tumor such as melanoma, head and neck, liver or kidney cancer. CDR3s include the opening cysteine and the closing phenylalanine or tryptophan. Each record gives: CDR3 length, clone size, V gene, J gene, D gene, CDR3 DNA, CDR3 protein. The D gene is left open where the match is weak. The listing skips clone size in some rows; elsewhere it reads once, few, many or a size class.

cdr3_length: 13
clone_size: NA
v_call: TRBV6-1
j_call: TRBJ1-2
d_call: NA
cdr3_nt: TGTGCCAGCAGGGAAAACAGGGACTATGGCTACACCTTC
cdr3_aa: CASRENRDYGYTF

cdr3_length: 13
clone_size: few
v_call: TRBV2
j_call: TRBJ1-1
d_call: NA
cdr3_nt: TGTGCCAGCAGTGTCGCAGGGAACACTGAAGCTTTCTTT
cdr3_aa: CASSVAGNTEAFF

cdr3_length: 16
clone_size: NA
v_call: TRBV7-9
j_call: TRBJ2-2
d_call: NA
cdr3_nt: TGTGCCAGCAGCCACGTTCCGGGTTGGGTGGCCGGGGAGCTGTTTTTT
cdr3_aa: CASSHVPGWVAGELFF

cdr3_length: 18
clone_size: NA
v_call: TRBV19
j_call: TRBJ2-5
d_call: TRBD2
cdr3_nt: TGTGCCAGTAGTATTCGACTGACTAGCGGAACTCGGGGAGAGACCCAGTACTTC
cdr3_aa: CASSIRLTSGTRGETQYF

cdr3_length: 15
clone_size: NA
v_call: TRBV13
j_call: TRBJ2-7
d_call: TRBD2
cdr3_nt: TGTGCCAGCAGCGTGGGACTAGCGGGGGGCGACGAGCAGTACTTC
cdr3_aa: CASSVGLAGGDEQYF

cdr3_length: 15
clone_size: NA
v_call: TRBV7-9
j_call: TRBJ2-7
d_call: TRBD1
cdr3_nt: TGTGCCAGCAGCTCCCGGGACAGGAGATCCTACGAGCAGTACTTC
cdr3_aa: CASSSRDRRSYEQYF

cdr3_length: 16
clone_size: NA
v_call: TRBV5-1
j_call: TRBJ2-3
d_call: TRBD2
cdr3_nt: TGCGCCAGCAGCTTGGAGGGACTAGCGGGAGTGGATACGCAGTATTTT
cdr3_aa: CASSLEGLAGVDTQYF

cdr3_length: 13
clone_size: once
v_call: TRBV13
j_call: TRBJ2-1
d_call: NA
cdr3_nt: TGTGCCAGCGGACACCAGAAGGGTGGGGAGCAGTTCTTC
cdr3_aa: CASGHQKGGEQFF

cdr3_length: 11
clone_size: NA
v_call: TRBV2
j_call: TRBJ1-3
d_call: TRBD1
cdr3_nt: TGTGCCAGCAGCCTCAAGGACAGGGAGTATTTT
cdr3_aa: CASSLKDREYF

cdr3_length: 17
clone_size: NA
v_call: TRBV2
j_call: TRBJ2-1
d_call: TRBD2
cdr3_nt: TGTGCCAGCAGTGAAGGGGCTAGCGGGGGGATTTACAATGAGCAGTTCTTC
cdr3_aa: CASSEGASGGIYNEQFF

cdr3_length: 14
clone_size: NA
v_call: TRBV4-3
j_call: TRBJ1-2
d_call: TRBD1
cdr3_nt: TGCGCCAGCAGCTACGGACAGGGACTATTTGGCTACACCTTC
cdr3_aa: CASSYGQGLFGYTF

cdr3_length: 16
clone_size: NA
v_call: TRBV7-8
j_call: TRBJ2-1
d_call: NA
cdr3_nt: TGTGCCAGCAGCTTAGCAGTGTACCCATCTTACAATGAGCAGTTCTTC
cdr3_aa: CASSLAVYPSYNEQFF

cdr3_length: 14
clone_size: NA
v_call: TRBV11-2
j_call: TRBJ1-2
d_call: NA
cdr3_nt: TGTGCCAGCAGTCAAAGGAGGGCAAACTATGGCTACACCTTC
cdr3_aa: CASSQRRANYGYTF

cdr3_length: 14
clone_size: NA
v_call: TRBV5-1
j_call: TRBJ1-1
d_call: NA
cdr3_nt: TGCGCCAGCAGCACCCGGGACCTGAACACTGAAGCTTTCTTT
cdr3_aa: CASSTRDLNTEAFF

cdr3_length: 17
clone_size: NA
v_call: TRBV9
j_call: TRBJ2-3
d_call: NA
cdr3_nt: TGTGCCAGCAGCGTAGGAGTGGGAGCGAACCGGTTAGATACGCAGTATTTT
cdr3_aa: CASSVGVGANRLDTQYF

cdr3_length: 14
clone_size: NA
v_call: TRBV13
j_call: TRBJ2-7
d_call: NA
cdr3_nt: TGTGCCAGCAGCTTAGGTCAGGGGCCCTACGAGCAGTACTTC
cdr3_aa: CASSLGQGPYEQYF

cdr3_length: 15
clone_size: NA
v_call: TRBV9
j_call: TRBJ2-7
d_call: NA
cdr3_nt: TGTGCCAGCAGCGTAACTGGACAGTCTCCCTCCGAGCAGTACTTC
cdr3_aa: CASSVTGQSPSEQYF

cdr3_length: 14
clone_size: NA
v_call: TRBV5-1
j_call: TRBJ2-7
d_call: NA
cdr3_nt: TGCGCCAGCAGCTTGAGTACAGGGTATGGCGAGCAGTACTTC
cdr3_aa: CASSLSTGYGEQYF

cdr3_length: 15
clone_size: NA
v_call: TRBV7-2
j_call: TRBJ2-7
d_call: NA
cdr3_nt: TGTGCCAGCAGCGGCCGCAGTACACCCTCCTACGAGCAGTACTTC
cdr3_aa: CASSGRSTPSYEQYF

cdr3_length: 15
clone_size: few
v_call: TRBV27
j_call: TRBJ2-2
d_call: TRBD2
cdr3_nt: TGTGCCAGCAGTTTTGCGGGGAGGGCCACCGGGGAGCTGTTTTTT
cdr3_aa: CASSFAGRATGELFF

cdr3_length: 17
clone_size: NA
v_call: TRBV19
j_call: TRBJ2-2
d_call: NA
cdr3_nt: TGTGCCAGTATTAAGGGGGGCGTAGCGTCGAACACCGGGGAGCTGTTTTTT
cdr3_aa: CASIKGGVASNTGELFF

cdr3_length: 17
clone_size: NA
v_call: TRBV4-2
j_call: TRBJ2-5
d_call: NA
cdr3_nt: TGTGCCAGCAGCCAAGGCTCGACGTGGGAGCGGCAAGAGACCCAGTACTTC
cdr3_aa: CASSQGSTWERQETQYF

cdr3_length: 14
clone_size: NA
v_call: TRBV5-1
j_call: TRBJ2-5
d_call: NA
cdr3_nt: TGCGCCAGCAGCACCGGACGTGATTGGGAGACCCAGTACTTC
cdr3_aa: CASSTGRDWETQYF

cdr3_length: 15
clone_size: NA
v_call: TRBV7-3
j_call: TRBJ2-2
d_call: TRBD1
cdr3_nt: TGTGCCAGCAGCTCGGACAGGGGGCCCTTCGGGGAGCTGTTTTTT
cdr3_aa: CASSSDRGPFGELFF

cdr3_length: 14
clone_size: NA
v_call: TRBV19
j_call: TRBJ2-7
d_call: TRBD1
cdr3_nt: TGTGCCAGTAGTGGGGGGACAGGGGGCTGGGAGCAGTACTTC
cdr3_aa: CASSGGTGGWEQYF

cdr3_length: 16
clone_size: NA
v_call: TRBV15
j_call: TRBJ2-3
d_call: NA
cdr3_nt: TGTGCCACCACCAGAGTTACTAGTGGCACAGGAGATACGCAGTATTTT
cdr3_aa: CATTRVTSGTGDTQYF

cdr3_length: 12
clone_size: NA
v_call: TRBV9
j_call: TRBJ2-3
d_call: NA
cdr3_nt: TGTGCCAGCAGCGTAGGTCGTGATACGCAGTATTTT
cdr3_aa: CASSVGRDTQYF

cdr3_length: 16
clone_size: NA
v_call: TRBV2
j_call: TRBJ2-3
d_call: TRBD1
cdr3_nt: TGTGCCAGCAGTATTAAGGGCCCAGGGGGCGGCGATACGCAGTATTTT
cdr3_aa: CASSIKGPGGGDTQYF

cdr3_length: 12
clone_size: NA
v_call: TRBV6-1
j_call: TRBJ2-7
d_call: NA
cdr3_nt: TGTGCCAGCAGTGAGGTGGGGCACGAGCAGTACTTC
cdr3_aa: CASSEVGHEQYF

cdr3_length: 11
clone_size: NA
v_call: TRBV11-3
j_call: TRBJ2-1
d_call: NA
cdr3_nt: TGTGCCAGCAGAGTCAGGAATGAGCAGTTCTTC
cdr3_aa: CASRVRNEQFF

cdr3_length: 12
clone_size: NA
v_call: TRBV30
j_call: TRBJ2-1
d_call: TRBD2
cdr3_nt: TGTGCCTGGAGTGTTGCGGGAGTTGAGCAGTTCTTC
cdr3_aa: CAWSVAGVEQFF

cdr3_length: 14
clone_size: few
v_call: TRBV6-5
j_call: TRBJ1-5
d_call: NA
cdr3_nt: TGTGCCAGCAGCCAGGACACAAGCAATCAGCCCCAGCATTTT
cdr3_aa: CASSQDTSNQPQHF

cdr3_length: 15
clone_size: NA
v_call: TRBV5-8
j_call: TRBJ2-5
d_call: TRBD2
cdr3_nt: TGTGCCAGCAGCTTGAGTCGGGAGGGCCCGGAGACCCAGTACTTC
cdr3_aa: CASSLSREGPETQYF

cdr3_length: 18
clone_size: NA
v_call: TRBV2
j_call: TRBJ2-7
d_call: NA
cdr3_nt: TGTGCCAGCAGTGAAGCGATAACTAGCTCCCGAACCATCTACGAGCAGTACTTC
cdr3_aa: CASSEAITSSRTIYEQYF

cdr3_length: 15
clone_size: NA
v_call: TRBV9
j_call: TRBJ2-2
d_call: NA
cdr3_nt: TGTGCCAGCAGCGTAGTGGGGGCGGGCACCGGGGAGCTGTTTTTT
cdr3_aa: CASSVVGAGTGELFF

cdr3_length: 14
clone_size: NA
v_call: TRBV6-6
j_call: TRBJ1-3
d_call: TRBD1
cdr3_nt: TGTGCCAGCAGTTACTCGGACAGGGGAAACACCATATATTTT
cdr3_aa: CASSYSDRGNTIYF

cdr3_length: 13
clone_size: NA
v_call: TRBV6-4
j_call: TRBJ2-1
d_call: NA
cdr3_nt: TGTGCCAGCAGTAGTCTAATCTACAATGAGCAGTTCTTC
cdr3_aa: CASSSLIYNEQFF

cdr3_length: 16
clone_size: NA
v_call: TRBV7-9
j_call: TRBJ2-1
d_call: TRBD2
cdr3_nt: TGTGCCAGCAGCTTAAGGACTAGCGGGAGGTTCAATGAGCAGTTCTTC
cdr3_aa: CASSLRTSGRFNEQFF

cdr3_length: 16
clone_size: NA
v_call: TRBV18
j_call: TRBJ1-2
d_call: TRBD1
cdr3_nt: TGTGCCAGCTCACCACTCGAGGGACAGGGGGCTTATGGCTACACCTTC
cdr3_aa: CASSPLEGQGAYGYTF

cdr3_length: 11
clone_size: NA
v_call: TRBV7-2
j_call: TRBJ2-3
d_call: NA
cdr3_nt: TGTGCCAGCAGCTTCCGGGGCCCCGAGTATTTT
cdr3_aa: CASSFRGPEYF

cdr3_length: 15
clone_size: NA
v_call: TRBV6-6
j_call: TRBJ2-2
d_call: TRBD1
cdr3_nt: TGTGCCAGCAGTAGGGACAGGGTCCTGTCCGGGGAGCTGTTTTTT
cdr3_aa: CASSRDRVLSGELFF

cdr3_length: 15
clone_size: once
v_call: TRBV10-3
j_call: TRBJ1-5
d_call: NA
cdr3_nt: TGTGCCATCAGTGAGACAGGGAATAGCAATCAGCCCCAGCATTTT
cdr3_aa: CAISETGNSNQPQHF

cdr3_length: 16
clone_size: NA
v_call: TRBV9
j_call: TRBJ2-1
d_call: TRBD2
cdr3_nt: TGTGCCAGCAGCGTAGTCGCGGGAGTGGCCTACAATGAGCAGTTCTTC
cdr3_aa: CASSVVAGVAYNEQFF

cdr3_length: 15
clone_size: once
v_call: TRBV7-3
j_call: TRBJ2-6
d_call: NA
cdr3_nt: TGTGCCAGCAGCTCTCTCGGGCCCGGGGCCAACGTCCTGACTTTC
cdr3_aa: CASSSLGPGANVLTF

cdr3_length: 15
clone_size: once
v_call: TRBV18
j_call: TRBJ1-5
d_call: TRBD1
cdr3_nt: TGTGCCAGCTCGCTAGGACAGGTCCCCGGTCAGCCCCAGCATTTT
cdr3_aa: CASSLGQVPGQPQHF

cdr3_length: 12
clone_size: NA
v_call: TRBV19
j_call: TRBJ2-3
d_call: NA
cdr3_nt: TGTGCCAGTAGTACCGAGGGGTATACGCAGTATTTT
cdr3_aa: CASSTEGYTQYF

cdr3_length: 14
clone_size: NA
v_call: TRBV30
j_call: TRBJ1-1
d_call: NA
cdr3_nt: TGTGCCTGGAGCCGGCGGGGCGAGGGCACTGAAGCTTTCTTT
cdr3_aa: CAWSRRGEGTEAFF

cdr3_length: 12
clone_size: NA
v_call: TRBV5-6
j_call: TRBJ1-5
d_call: NA
cdr3_nt: TGTGCCAGCAGCTTCGTCGATCAGCCCCAGCATTTT
cdr3_aa: CASSFVDQPQHF

cdr3_length: 14
clone_size: NA
v_call: TRBV9
j_call: TRBJ2-3
d_call: TRBD1
cdr3_nt: TGTGCCAGCAGCGCTAAGACAGGGGGAGATACGCAGTATTTT
cdr3_aa: CASSAKTGGDTQYF

cdr3_length: 15
clone_size: NA
v_call: TRBV11-3
j_call: TRBJ2-1
d_call: NA
cdr3_nt: TGTGCCAGCAGAGCCCGGCAGGCCAGAGACAATGAGCAGTTCTTC
cdr3_aa: CASRARQARDNEQFF

cdr3_length: 14
clone_size: few
v_call: TRBV30
j_call: TRBJ1-5
d_call: NA
cdr3_nt: TGTGCCTGGCCAAGGACAGCGCCAGATCAGCCCCAGCATTTT
cdr3_aa: CAWPRTAPDQPQHF

cdr3_length: 13
clone_size: NA
v_call: TRBV5-1
j_call: TRBJ2-1
d_call: NA
cdr3_nt: TGCGCCAGCGTCTTCAACACTGGGCATGAGCAGTTCTTC
cdr3_aa: CASVFNTGHEQFF

cdr3_length: 14
clone_size: NA
v_call: TRBV9
j_call: TRBJ2-2
d_call: NA
cdr3_nt: TGTGCCAGCAGCCCCAACCTCCTCACCGGGGAGCTGTTTTTT
cdr3_aa: CASSPNLLTGELFF

cdr3_length: 15
clone_size: NA
v_call: TRBV6-6
j_call: TRBJ2-5
d_call: TRBD2
cdr3_nt: TGTGCCAGCAGTTACAGCCTCCAGCGGGAGGTTGAGCAGTACTTC
cdr3_aa: CASSYSLQREVEQYF

cdr3_length: 14
clone_size: NA
v_call: TRBV10-3
j_call: TRBJ1-2
d_call: TRBD1
cdr3_nt: TGTGCCATCAGTGCGGCAGGGGGTAACTATGGCTACACCTTC
cdr3_aa: CAISAAGGNYGYTF

cdr3_length: 14
clone_size: NA
v_call: TRBV5-5
j_call: TRBJ2-3
d_call: NA
cdr3_nt: TGTGCCAGCTTGCGGAGCGGGCTCACAGATACGCAGTATTTT
cdr3_aa: CASLRSGLTDTQYF

cdr3_length: 14
clone_size: NA
v_call: TRBV27
j_call: TRBJ2-7
d_call: TRBD2
cdr3_nt: TGTGCCAGCAGTTCGGGGGGGGGACCCGGCGAGCAGTACTTC
cdr3_aa: CASSSGGGPGEQYF

cdr3_length: 19
clone_size: NA
v_call: TRBV6-1
j_call: TRBJ2-2
d_call: TRBD2
cdr3_nt: TGTGCCAGCAGTGAAGCGGGCAAGGGGACTAGCGGACACACCGGGGAGCTGTTTTTT
cdr3_aa: CASSEAGKGTSGHTGELFF

cdr3_length: 17
clone_size: NA
v_call: TRBV5-4
j_call: TRBJ2-2
d_call: TRBD1
cdr3_nt: TGTGCCAGCAGCTTGGCGGGACAGAGTTTCTACACCGGGGAGCTGTTTTTT
cdr3_aa: CASSLAGQSFYTGELFF